This T cell receptor beta chain was profiled in a study of graft-versus-host responses after intestinal transplantation. At the level of the study: Every recipient underwent anti-thymocyte globulin induction, then tacrolimus and steroids for two to four years.

Of note for this clone: What it binds is not known.

The germline V and J ends were trimmed by 1 base and 0 bases, with 9 bases remaining between them. This CDR3 region has 15 residues. CDR1 MDHEN and CDR2 SYDVKM come from the germline V gene. Assay used: immunoSEQ multiplex PCR; TCRdb lists only in-frame clones, some missing. The sample has about 70,000 clones, 85% to 95% seen once. The sequences come from unstimulated CD8+ T cells sorted from spleen or lymph node cells, collected before intestinal transplant. The chain recombines TRBV28 with TRBJ1-1; D unresolved. This clonotype was sampled from a human donor who received an intestinal transplant. The chain's CDR3 is CASSLSVRMNTEAFF. The CDR3 DNA is TGTGCCAGCAGTTTATCGGTCCGCATGAACACTGAAGCTTTCTTT.